Listed here is a single T cell receptor beta chain. Its antigen is currently unknown. This entry belongs to a study of OX40 agonist ivuxolimab in advanced cancers. On the study more broadly: 30% to 40% of patients had received prior checkpoint inhibitor therapy. Partial responses occurred in three patients (one hepatocellular carcinoma, two cutaneous melanoma).

Assay: immunoSEQ multiplex PCR; the TCRdb copy retains only in-frame clones and omits some. The sample shows under 55,000 clones, 80% to 90% of them seen only once. Study results and limitations: Clonal expansion was among the lowest in partial responders at 0.1-3.0 mg/kg, especially CD8+. Among some nonresponders, normalized T-cell clonal expansion was also low.

This receptor was taken from an adult with an advanced solid tumor such as melanoma, head and neck, liver or kidney cancer. Material: CD4+ or CD8+ T cells sorted from blood, obtained in a trial of the OX40 agonist ivuxolimab.

The CDR3 loop is CASSLVLGRETQYF. CDR3 in DNA: TGTGCCAGCAGCTTAGTACTGGGTCGGGAGACCCAGTACTTC. The chain couples TRBV7-9 to TRBJ2-5; D gene uncertain. Per germline, CDR1 SEHNR and CDR2 FQNEAQ (reference sequence). V was cut by 1 base and J by 5 bases, with 11 bases left in between. The CDR3 has 14 amino acids.